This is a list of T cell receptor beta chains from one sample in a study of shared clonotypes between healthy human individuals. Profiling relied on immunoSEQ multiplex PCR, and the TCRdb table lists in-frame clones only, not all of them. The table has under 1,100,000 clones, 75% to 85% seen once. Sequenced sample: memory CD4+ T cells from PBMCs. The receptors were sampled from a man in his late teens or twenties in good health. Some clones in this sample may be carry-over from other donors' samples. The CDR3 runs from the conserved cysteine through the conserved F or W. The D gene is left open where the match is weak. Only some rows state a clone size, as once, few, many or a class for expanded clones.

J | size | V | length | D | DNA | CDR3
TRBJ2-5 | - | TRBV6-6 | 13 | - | TGTGCCAGCAGTTACAGGTTCCAAGAGACCCAGTACTTC | CASSYRFQETQYF
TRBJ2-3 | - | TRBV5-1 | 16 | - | TGCGCCAGCAGCTTGTCGCCAGGTGGGAGCACAGATACGCAGTATTTT | CASSLSPGGSTDTQYF
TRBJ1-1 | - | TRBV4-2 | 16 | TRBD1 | TGTGCCAGCAGCCTTGGACAGGGCGGAAAGGACACTGAAGCTTTCTTT | CASSLGQGGKDTEAFF
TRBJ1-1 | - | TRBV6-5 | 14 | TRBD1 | TGTGCCAGCAGTGGACAGGGGGTCTCTTCTGAAGCTTTCTTT | CASSGQGVSSEAFF
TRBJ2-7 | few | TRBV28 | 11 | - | TGTGCCAGCAGTTGGGGAGGCGAGCAGTACTTC | CASSWGGEQYF
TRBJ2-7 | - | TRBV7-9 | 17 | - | TGTGCCAGCAGTCCCTCTCCGGGGACCAGAGGTATTTACGAGCAGTACTTC | CASSPSPGTRGIYEQYF
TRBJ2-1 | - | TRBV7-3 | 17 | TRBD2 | TGTGCCAGCAGCTTAGGGTTTAGCGGGAGGAAGTACAATGAGCAGTTCTTC | CASSLGFSGRKYNEQFF
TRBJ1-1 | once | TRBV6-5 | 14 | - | TGTGCCAGCAGCCGAGGGGGGGTTGTAACTGAAGCTTTCTTT | CASSRGGVVTEAFF
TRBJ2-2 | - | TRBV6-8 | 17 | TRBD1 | TGTGCCAGCAGTTACCCCGCGGGACAGGGCTTCCCCGGGGAGCTGTTTTTT | CASSYPAGQGFPGELFF
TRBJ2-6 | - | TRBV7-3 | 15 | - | TGTGCCAGCAGCCCTCAAGTATCTGGGGCCAACGTCCTGACTTTC | CASSPQVSGANVLTF
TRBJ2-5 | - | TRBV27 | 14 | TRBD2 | TGTGCCAGCGGTCAGTCGACGGGGGGGGAGACCCAGTACTTC | CASGQSTGGETQYF
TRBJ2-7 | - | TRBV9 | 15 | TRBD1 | TGTGCCAGCAGCGCCGCCGGGACAGGATACTACGAGCAGTACTTC | CASSAAGTGYYEQYF
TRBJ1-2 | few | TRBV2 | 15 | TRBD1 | TGTGCCAGCAGGGACCAGACAGGGAGGTCAAAAGGCTACACCTTC | CASRDQTGRSKGYTF
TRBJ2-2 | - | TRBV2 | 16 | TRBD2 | TGTGCCAGCAGAACTAGCGGCGGCACGAACACCGGGGAGCTGTTTTTT | CASRTSGGTNTGELFF
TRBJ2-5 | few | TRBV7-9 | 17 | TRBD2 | TGTGCCAGCAGCCCCCCACGCGGGAGGGGATACCAAGAGACCCAGTACTTC | CASSPPRGRGYQETQYF
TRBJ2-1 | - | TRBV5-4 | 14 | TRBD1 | TGTGCCAGCAGCGGAGAAGGGAGTGACAGGGTCAAGTTCTTC | CASSGEGSDRVKFF
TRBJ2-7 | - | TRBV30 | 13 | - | TGTGCCTGGAGTGTAGGTTTGAGCTACGAGCAGTACTTC | CAWSVGLSYEQYF
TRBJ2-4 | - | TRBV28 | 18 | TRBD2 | TGTGCCAGCAGGATGAATCTATCCAGGCGGGGGGCCAAAAACATTCAGTACTTC | CASRMNLSRRGAKNIQYF
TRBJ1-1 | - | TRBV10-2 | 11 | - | TGCGCCAGCATGCGGGTAGATGAAGCTTTCTTT | CASMRVDEAFF
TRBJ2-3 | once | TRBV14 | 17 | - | TGTGCCAGCAGCCAAGTTCCTGGGTCGTTTAGTACAGATACGCAGTATTTT | CASSQVPGSFSTDTQYF
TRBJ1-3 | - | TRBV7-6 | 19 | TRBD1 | TGTGCCAGCAGCTTAATATTAGACAGGGGACCGAGCTCTGGAAACACCATATATTTT | CASSLILDRGPSSGNTIYF
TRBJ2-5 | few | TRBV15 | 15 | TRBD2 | TGTGCCACCAGCATGTCCAGCGGGAGAGTTGGGACCCAGTACTTC | CATSMSSGRVGTQYF
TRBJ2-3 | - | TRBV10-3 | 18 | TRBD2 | TGTGCCATCAGTGTGACTAGCGGGAGGCTGGCCCGTGGAGATACGCAGTATTTT | CAISVTSGRLARGDTQYF
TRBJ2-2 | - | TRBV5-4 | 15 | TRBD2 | TGTGCCAGCAGCCTATCTAGCGGGAGGCGCGGGGAGCTGTTTTTT | CASSLSSGRRGELFF
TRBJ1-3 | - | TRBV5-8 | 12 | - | TGTGCCAGCAGCTGGGGGACAAACACCATATATTTT | CASSWGTNTIYF
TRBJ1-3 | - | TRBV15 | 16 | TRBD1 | TGTGCCACCAGCAGAGGTTACAGGGGGACAGGAAACACCATATATTTT | CATSRGYRGTGNTIYF
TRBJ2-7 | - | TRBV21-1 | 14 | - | TGTGCCAGCACCCGGCCGACCGGCTCTTACGAGCAGTACTTC | CASTRPTGSYEQYF
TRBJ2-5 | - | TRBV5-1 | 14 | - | TGCGCCAGCAGCCCCACACCCCTCCAAGAGACCCAGTACTTC | CASSPTPLQETQYF
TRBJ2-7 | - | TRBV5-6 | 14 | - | TGTGCCAGCAGCTTGTACCACACCTACTACGAGCAGTACTTC | CASSLYHTYYEQYF
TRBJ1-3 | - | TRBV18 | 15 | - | TGTGCCAGCTCACCACCCCGGGACTTCGGAAACACCATATATTTT | CASSPPRDFGNTIYF
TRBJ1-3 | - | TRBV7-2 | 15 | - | TGTGCCAGCAGCTTAGGGGCGGGTATGGGAAACACCATATATTTT | CASSLGAGMGNTIYF
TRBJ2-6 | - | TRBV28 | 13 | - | TGTGCCAGCCAGCCCTCTGGGGCCAACGTCCTGACTTTC | CASQPSGANVLTF
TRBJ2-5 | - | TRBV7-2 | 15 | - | TGTGCCAGCAGCTTAAGCAGGGCGTACGGGGAGACCCAGTACTTC | CASSLSRAYGETQYF
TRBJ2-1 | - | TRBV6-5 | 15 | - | TGTGCCAGCAGTTACAGTCGTAGTATCCGCAATGAGCAGTTCTTC | CASSYSRSIRNEQFF
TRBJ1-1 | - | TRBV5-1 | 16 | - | TGCGCCAGCAGCTTGGGCAGTGGAATGGGGAACACTGAAGCTTTCTTT | CASSLGSGMGNTEAFF